This T cell receptor (beta chain) was sequenced during a study of blood T cell repertoires in COVID-19. The junction had 3 bases not matched to a gene; V was cut back by 1 base and J by 6 bases. From germline, CDR1 is SGHKS and CDR2 YYEKEE (reference sequence). This CDR3 is 14 amino acids long. Original processing methods: Cell counts per sample came from amplifying reference gene primers. TCRdb keeps only in-frame clones here, not all; method: immunoSEQ multiplex PCR. V, J and clone size reflect that table, while D and trimming were determined from the DNA. This sample has some 26,000 clones; around 88% occur once, and the top ten carry roughly 15%.

The rearrangement joins TRBV5-5 to TRBJ2-2, with 7 positions matching TRBD2. Input material: peripheral blood. The receptor's source is a human donor in a cohort sampled during active COVID-19. This CDR3 reads CASSLYAGAGELFF. The CDR3, as DNA: TGTGCCAGCAGCTTGTATGCGGGGGCCGGGGAGCTGTTTTTT.